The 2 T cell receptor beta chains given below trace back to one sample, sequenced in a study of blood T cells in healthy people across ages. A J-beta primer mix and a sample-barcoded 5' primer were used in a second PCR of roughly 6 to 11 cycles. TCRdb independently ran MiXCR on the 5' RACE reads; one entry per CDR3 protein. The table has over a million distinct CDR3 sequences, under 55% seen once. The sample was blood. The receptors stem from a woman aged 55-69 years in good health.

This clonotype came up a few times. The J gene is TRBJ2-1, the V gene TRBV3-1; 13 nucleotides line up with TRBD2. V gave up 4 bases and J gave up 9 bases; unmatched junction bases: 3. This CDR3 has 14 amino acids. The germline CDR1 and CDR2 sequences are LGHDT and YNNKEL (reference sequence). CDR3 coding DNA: TGTGCCAGCAGCCCGGGACTAGCGGGAAGTGAGCAGTTCTTC. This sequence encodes CASSPGLAGSEQFF.

The CDR3 reads CSASRFGNQPQHF. In nucleotides, the CDR3 is TGCAGTGCCAGTAGATTCGGCAATCAGCCCCAGCATTTT. The chain is built from TRBV20-1 and TRBJ1-5, with D hard to call. The CDR3 spans 13 residues. Germline CDR1 and CDR2: DFQATT and SNEGSKA (reference sequence). V lost 6 bases and J lost 2, with 11 bases in between.